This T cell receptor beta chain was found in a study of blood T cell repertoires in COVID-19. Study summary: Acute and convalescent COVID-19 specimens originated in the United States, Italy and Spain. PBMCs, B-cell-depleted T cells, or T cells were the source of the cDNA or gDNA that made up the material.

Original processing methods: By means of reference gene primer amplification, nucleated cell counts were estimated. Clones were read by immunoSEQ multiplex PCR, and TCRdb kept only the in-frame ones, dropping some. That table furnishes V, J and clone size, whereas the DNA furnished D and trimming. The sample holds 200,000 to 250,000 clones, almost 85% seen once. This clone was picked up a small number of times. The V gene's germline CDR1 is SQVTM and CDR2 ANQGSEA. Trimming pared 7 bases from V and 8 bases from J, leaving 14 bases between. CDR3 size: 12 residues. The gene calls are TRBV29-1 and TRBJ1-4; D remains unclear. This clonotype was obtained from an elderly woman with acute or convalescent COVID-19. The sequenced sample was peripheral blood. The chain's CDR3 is CSAADNGEKLFF. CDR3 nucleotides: TGCAGCGCCGCCGACAATGGAGAAAAACTGTTTTTT.